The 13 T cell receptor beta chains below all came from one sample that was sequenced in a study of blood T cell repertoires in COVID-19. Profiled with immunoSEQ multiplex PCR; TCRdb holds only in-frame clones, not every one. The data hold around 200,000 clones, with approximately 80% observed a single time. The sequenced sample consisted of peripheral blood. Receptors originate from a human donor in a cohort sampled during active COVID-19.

In nucleotides, the CDR3 is TGTGCCAGCAGTTACATGGGGGGGCAGACCGGGGAGCTGTTTTTT. This gives the protein CASSYMGGQTGELFF. The J gene is TRBJ2-2, the V gene TRBV6-5, with D maybe TRBD2 (7 bases). Looked up from germline, CDR1 is MNHEY and CDR2 is SVGAGI. The CDR3 sequence is 15 residues long. The V and J ends lost 2 bases and 5 bases respectively, with 12 bases between them.

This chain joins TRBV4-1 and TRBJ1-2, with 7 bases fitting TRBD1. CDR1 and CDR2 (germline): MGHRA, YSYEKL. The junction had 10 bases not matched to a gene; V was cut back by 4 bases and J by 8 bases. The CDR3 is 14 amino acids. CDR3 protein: CASSPGTVVGGYTF. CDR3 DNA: TGCGCCAGCAGCCCCGGGACAGTCGTCGGCGGCTACACCTTC.

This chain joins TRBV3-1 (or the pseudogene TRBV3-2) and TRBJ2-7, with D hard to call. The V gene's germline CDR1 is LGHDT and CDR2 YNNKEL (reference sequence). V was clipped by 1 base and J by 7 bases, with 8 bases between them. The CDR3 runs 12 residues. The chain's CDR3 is CASSQAQAEQYF. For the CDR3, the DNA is TGTGCCAGCAGCCAAGCTCAAGCTGAGCAGTACTTC.

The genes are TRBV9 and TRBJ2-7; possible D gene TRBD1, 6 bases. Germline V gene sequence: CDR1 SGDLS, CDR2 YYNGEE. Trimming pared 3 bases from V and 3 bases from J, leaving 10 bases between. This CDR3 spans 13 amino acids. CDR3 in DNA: TGTGCCAGCAGCGCAGGGGTCCACTACGAGCAGTACTTC. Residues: CASSAGVHYEQYF.

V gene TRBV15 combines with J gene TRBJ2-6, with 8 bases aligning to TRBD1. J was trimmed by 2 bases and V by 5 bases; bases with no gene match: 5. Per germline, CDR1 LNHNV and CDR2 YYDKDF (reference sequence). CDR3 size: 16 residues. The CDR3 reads CATSLQGAAGANVLTF. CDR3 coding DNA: TGTGCCACCAGCCTCCAGGGGGCGGCTGGGGCCAACGTCCTGACTTTC.

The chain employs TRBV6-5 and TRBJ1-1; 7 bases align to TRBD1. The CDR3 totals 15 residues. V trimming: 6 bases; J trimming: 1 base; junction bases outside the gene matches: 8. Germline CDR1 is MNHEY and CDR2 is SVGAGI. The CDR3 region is CASRGTAGANTEAFF. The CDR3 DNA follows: TGTGCCAGCAGAGGGACAGCCGGGGCGAACACTGAAGCTTTCTTT.

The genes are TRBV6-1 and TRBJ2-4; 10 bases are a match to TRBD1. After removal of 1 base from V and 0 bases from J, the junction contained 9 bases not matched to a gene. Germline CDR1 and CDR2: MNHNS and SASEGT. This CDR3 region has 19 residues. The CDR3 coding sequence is TGTGCCAGCAGTGAAGGTTGGGGACAGGGGATTCTAGCCAAAAACATTCAGTACTTC. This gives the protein CASSEGWGQGILAKNIQYF.

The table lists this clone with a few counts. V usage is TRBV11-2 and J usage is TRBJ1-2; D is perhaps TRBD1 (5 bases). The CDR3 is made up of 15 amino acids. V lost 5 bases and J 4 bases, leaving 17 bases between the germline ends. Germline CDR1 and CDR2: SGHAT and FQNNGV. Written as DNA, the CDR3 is TGTGCCAGCAGCCCCCTCGCGGGGGTCGGCTATGGCTACACCTTC. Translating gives CASSPLAGVGYGYTF. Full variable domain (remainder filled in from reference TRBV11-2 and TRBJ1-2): EAGVAQSPRYKIIEKRQSVAFWCNPISGHATLYWYQQILGQGPKLLIQFQNNGVVDDSQLPKDRFSAERLKGVDSTLKIQPAKLEDSAVYLCASSPLAGVGYGYTFGSGTRLTVV.

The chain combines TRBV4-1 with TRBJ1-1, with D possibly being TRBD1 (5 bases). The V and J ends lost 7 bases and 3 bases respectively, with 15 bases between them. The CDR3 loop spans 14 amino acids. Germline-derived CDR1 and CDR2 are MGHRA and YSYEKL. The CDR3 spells CASTKEGTDTEAFF. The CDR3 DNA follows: TGCGCCAGCACCAAGGAGGGGACGGACACTGAAGCTTTCTTT.

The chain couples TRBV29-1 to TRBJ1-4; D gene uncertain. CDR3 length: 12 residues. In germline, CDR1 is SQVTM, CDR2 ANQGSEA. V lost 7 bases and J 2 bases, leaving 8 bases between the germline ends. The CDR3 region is CSASGTNEKLFF. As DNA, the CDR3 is TGCAGCGCCTCAGGTACTAATGAAAAACTGTTTTTT.

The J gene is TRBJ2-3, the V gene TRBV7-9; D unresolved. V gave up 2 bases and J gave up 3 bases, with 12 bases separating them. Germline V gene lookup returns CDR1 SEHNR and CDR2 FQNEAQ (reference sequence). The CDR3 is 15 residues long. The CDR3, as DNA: TGTGCCAGCAGCTTACTAAGGAGTGGGACAGATACGCAGTATTTT. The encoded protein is CASSLLRSGTDTQYF.

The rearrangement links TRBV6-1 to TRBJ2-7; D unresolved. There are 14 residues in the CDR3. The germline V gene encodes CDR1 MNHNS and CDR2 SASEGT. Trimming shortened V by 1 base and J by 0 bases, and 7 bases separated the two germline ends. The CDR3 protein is CASSEGPVSYEQYF. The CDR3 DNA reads TGTGCCAGCAGTGAAGGCCCGGTCTCCTACGAGCAGTACTTC.

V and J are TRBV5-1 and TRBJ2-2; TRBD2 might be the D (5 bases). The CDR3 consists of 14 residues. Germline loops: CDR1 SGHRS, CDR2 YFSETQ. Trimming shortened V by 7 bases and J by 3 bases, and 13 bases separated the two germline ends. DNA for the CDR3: TGCGCCAGCCTTCCCGGGGTGGACACCGGGGAGCTGTTTTTT. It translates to CASLPGVDTGELFF.